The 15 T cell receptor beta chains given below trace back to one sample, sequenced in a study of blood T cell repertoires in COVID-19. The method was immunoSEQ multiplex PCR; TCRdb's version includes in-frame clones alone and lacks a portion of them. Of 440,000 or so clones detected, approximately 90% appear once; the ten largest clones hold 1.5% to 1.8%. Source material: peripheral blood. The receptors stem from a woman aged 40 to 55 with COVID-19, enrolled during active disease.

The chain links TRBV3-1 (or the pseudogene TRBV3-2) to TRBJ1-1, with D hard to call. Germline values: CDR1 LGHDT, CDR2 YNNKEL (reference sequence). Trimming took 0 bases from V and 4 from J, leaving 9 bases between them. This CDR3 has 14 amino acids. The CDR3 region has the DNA TGTGCCAGCAGCCAAGAGAGAGGTTTCACTGAAGCTTTCTTT. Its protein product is CASSQERGFTEAFF.

The CDR3: CASSPGPGLAAIPSTDTQYF. In DNA form, the CDR3 reads TGCGCCAGCAGCCCGGGCCCGGGGCTAGCGGCCATACCAAGCACAGATACGCAGTATTTT. The rearrangement joins TRBV4-3 to TRBJ2-3; 7 positions agree with TRBD2. The CDR3 spans 20 residues. V lost 4 bases, J lost 0 bases, and 19 bases stayed unmatched. Germline V gene sequence: CDR1 LGHNA, CDR2 YSLEER.

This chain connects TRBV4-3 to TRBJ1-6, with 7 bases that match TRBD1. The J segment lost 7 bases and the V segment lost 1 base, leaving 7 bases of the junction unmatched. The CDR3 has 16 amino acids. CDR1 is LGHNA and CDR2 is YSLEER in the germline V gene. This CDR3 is CASSQVTGTVNSPLHF. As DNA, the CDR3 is TGCGCCAGCAGCCAAGTAACCGGGACAGTGAATTCACCCCTCCACTTT.

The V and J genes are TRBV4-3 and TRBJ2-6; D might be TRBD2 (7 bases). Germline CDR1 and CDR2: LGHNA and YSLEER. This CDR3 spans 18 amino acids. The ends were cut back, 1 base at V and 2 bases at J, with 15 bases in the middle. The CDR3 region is CASSQGGGAQTGANVLTF. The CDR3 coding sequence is TGCGCCAGCAGCCAAGGGGGGGGCGCACAGACTGGGGCCAACGTCCTGACTTTC.

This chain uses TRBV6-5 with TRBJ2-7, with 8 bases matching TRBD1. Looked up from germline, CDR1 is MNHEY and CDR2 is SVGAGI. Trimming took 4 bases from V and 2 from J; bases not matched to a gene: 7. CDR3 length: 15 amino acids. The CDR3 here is CASSSRDRRPYEQYF. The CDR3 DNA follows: TGTGCCAGCAGTTCCCGGGACAGGCGGCCCTACGAGCAGTACTTC.

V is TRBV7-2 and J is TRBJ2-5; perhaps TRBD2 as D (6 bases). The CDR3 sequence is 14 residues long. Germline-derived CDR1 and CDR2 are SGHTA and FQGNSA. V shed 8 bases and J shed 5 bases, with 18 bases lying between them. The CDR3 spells CASGRSAGGETQYF. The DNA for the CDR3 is TGTGCCAGCGGAAGGTCAGCGGGCGGGGAGACCCAGTACTTC.

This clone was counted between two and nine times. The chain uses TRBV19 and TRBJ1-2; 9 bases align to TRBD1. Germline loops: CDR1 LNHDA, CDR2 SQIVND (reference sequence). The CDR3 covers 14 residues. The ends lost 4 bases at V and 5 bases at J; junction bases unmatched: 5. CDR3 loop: CASSKPGQGYGYTF. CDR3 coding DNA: TGTGCCAGTAGTAAGCCTGGACAGGGGTATGGCTACACCTTC. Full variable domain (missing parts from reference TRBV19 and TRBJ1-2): DGGITQSPKYLFRKEGQNVTLSCEQNLNHDAMYWYRQDPGQGLRLIYYSQIVNDFQKGDIAEGYSVSREKKESFPLTVTSAQKNPTAFYLCASSKPGQGYGYTFGSGTRLTVV.

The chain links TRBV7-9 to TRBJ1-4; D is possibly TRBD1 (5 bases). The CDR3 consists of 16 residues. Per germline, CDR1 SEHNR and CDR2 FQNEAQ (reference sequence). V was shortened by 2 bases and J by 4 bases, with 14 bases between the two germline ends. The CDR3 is CASSLIGAGLNEKLFF. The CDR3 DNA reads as TGTGCCAGCAGCTTAATCGGTGCGGGGCTTAATGAAAAACTGTTTTTT.

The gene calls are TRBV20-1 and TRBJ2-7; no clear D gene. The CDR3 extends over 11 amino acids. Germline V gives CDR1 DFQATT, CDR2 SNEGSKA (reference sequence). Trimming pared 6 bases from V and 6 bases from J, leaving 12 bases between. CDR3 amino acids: CSASPQAEQYF. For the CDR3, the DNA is TGCAGTGCGAGCCCCCAGGCCGAGCAGTACTTC.

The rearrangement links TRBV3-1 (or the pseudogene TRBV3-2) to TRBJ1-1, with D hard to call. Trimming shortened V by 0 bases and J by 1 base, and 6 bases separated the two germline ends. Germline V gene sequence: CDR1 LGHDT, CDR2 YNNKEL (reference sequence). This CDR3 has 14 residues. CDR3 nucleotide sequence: TGTGCCAGCAGCCAAGATCGAGCGAACACTGAAGCTTTCTTT. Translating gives CASSQDRANTEAFF.

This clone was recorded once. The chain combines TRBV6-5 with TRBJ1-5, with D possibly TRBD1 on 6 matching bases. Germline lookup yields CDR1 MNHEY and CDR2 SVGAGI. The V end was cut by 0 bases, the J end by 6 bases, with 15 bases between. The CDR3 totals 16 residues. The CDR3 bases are TGTGCCAGCAGTTACTCGACGCAGGGGCGGCGTCAGCCCCAGCATTTT. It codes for CASSYSTQGRRQPQHF.

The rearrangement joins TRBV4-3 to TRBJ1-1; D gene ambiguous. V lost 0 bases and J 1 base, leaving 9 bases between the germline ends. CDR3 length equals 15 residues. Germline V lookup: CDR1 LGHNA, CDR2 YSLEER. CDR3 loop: CASSQEAVTNTEAFF. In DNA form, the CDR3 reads TGCGCCAGCAGCCAAGAGGCCGTTACGAACACTGAAGCTTTCTTT.

The CDR3 bases are TGTGCCAGCAGTCGGCTGGCCTTGACAGGGACTAGGAGGGACACCGGGGAGCTGTTTTTT. As protein: CASSRLALTGTRRDTGELFF. The rearrangement joins TRBV6-2 or TRBV6-3 to TRBJ2-2, with a tentative D call TRBD2 (8 bases). Deletions cut 5 bases from V and 3 bases from J, with 28 bases between. CDR3 size: 20 residues. Germline V lookup: CDR1 MNHEY, CDR2 SVGEGT.

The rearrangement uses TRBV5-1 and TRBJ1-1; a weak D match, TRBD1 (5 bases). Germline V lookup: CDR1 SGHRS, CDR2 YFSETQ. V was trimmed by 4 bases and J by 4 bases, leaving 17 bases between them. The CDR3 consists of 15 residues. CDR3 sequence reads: CASSRLTAPSTEAFF. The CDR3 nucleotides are TGCGCCAGCAGCCGACTGACAGCTCCGAGCACTGAAGCTTTCTTT.

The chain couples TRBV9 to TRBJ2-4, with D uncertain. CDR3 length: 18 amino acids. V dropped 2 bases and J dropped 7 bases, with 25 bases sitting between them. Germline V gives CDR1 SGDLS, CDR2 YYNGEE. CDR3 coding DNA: TGTGCCAGCAGCGTCGGTGGGCCCAGCTCTACGAGAGAGAACATTCAGTACTTC. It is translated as CASSVGGPSSTRENIQYF.